A selection of T cell receptor beta chains follows, all from one sample in a study of blood T cells in healthy people across ages. TCRdb reanalysed the 5' RACE reads using MiXCR and keeps one entry per CDR3 protein. The repertoire includes 1,500,000 or so distinct CDR3 sequences, approximately 42% of them detected once, and about 4% sits in the top ten. The specimen sequenced was blood. These receptor sequences come from a young woman in good health. Each CDR3 is given with its conserved first and last residue. A D gene is named only where the DNA matches it firmly. Clone size appears in some rows only: once, few, many, or a class for an expanded clone.

-	few	TRBV7-2	TRBJ2-3	TGTGCCAGCAGCCCTGAGGGGGTGGCTATCACAGATACGCAGTATTTT	CASSPEGVAITDTQYF
-	-	TRBV6-5	TRBJ1-1	TGTGCCAGCAGTTACTCCGGGGGATGGAACACTGAAGCTTTCTTT	CASSYSGGWNTEAFF
-	-	TRBV12-3/TRBV12-4	TRBJ1-1	TGTGCCAGCAGTTCCCCCCACAGGCTGAACACTGAAGCTTTCTTT	CASSSPHRLNTEAFF
-	-	TRBV20-1	TRBJ2-2	TGCAGTGCTAGAGGCCAGGGTGGGTCCGGGGAGCTGTTTTTT	CSARGQGGSGELFF
TRBD2	-	TRBV20-1	TRBJ2-1	TGCAGTGCTAGTGACCCCCTAACGGGAGGAGACAATGAGCAGTTCTTC	CSASDPLTGGDNEQFF
TRBD2	-	TRBV12-5	TRBJ2-7	TGTGCTAGTGGTCCCCACGTAGCGGGACGCTACAATGAGCAGTACTTC	CASGPHVAGRYNEQYF
-	-	TRBV18	TRBJ2-3	TGTGCCAGCTCACCTATTGGATCAGATACGCAGTATTTT	CASSPIGSDTQYF
-	few	TRBV11-2	TRBJ1-4	TGTGCCAGCAGCTCCACAGCGAACGGTGAAAAACTGTTTTTT	CASSSTANGEKLFF
-	-	TRBV7-2	TRBJ2-6	TGTGCCAGCAGCTCCGACCATGGGGCCAACGTCCTGACTTTC	CASSSDHGANVLTF
TRBD2	few	TRBV28	TRBJ2-3	TGTGCCAGCCGCGGGCGGGGGGGGAGCACAGATACGCAGTATTTT	CASRGRGGSTDTQYF
-	few	TRBV10-3	TRBJ1-1	TGTGCCATCAGTGAGGGGGTTGTGAACACTGAAGCTTTCTTT	CAISEGVVNTEAFF